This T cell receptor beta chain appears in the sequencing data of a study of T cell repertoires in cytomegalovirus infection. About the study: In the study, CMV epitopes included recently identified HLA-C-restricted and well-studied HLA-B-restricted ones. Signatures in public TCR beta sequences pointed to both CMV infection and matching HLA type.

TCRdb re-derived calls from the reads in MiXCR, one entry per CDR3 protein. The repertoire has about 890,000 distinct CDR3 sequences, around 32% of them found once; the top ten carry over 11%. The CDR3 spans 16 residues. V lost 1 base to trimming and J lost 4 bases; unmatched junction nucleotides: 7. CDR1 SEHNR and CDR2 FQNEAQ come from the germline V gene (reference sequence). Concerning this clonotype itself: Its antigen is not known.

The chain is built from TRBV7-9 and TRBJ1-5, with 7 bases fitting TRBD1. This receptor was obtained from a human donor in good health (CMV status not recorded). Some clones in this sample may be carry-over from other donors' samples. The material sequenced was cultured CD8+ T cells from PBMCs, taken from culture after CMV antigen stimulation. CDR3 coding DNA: TGTGCCAGCAGCTTAGGGCAGGGGGTCTTAAATCAGCCCCAGCATTTT. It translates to CASSLGQGVLNQPQHF.